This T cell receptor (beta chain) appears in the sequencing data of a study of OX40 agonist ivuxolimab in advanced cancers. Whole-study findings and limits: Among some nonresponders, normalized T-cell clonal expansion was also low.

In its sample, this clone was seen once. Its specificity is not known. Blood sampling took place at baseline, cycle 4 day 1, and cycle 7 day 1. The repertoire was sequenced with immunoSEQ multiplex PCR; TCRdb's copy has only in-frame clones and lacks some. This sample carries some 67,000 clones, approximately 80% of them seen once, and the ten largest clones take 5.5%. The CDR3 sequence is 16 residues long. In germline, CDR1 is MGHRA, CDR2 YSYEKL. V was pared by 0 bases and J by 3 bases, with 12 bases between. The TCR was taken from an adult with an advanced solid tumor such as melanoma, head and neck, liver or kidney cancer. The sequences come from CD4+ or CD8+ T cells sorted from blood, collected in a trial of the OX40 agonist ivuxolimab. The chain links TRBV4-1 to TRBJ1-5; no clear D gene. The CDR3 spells CASSQDSGRNNQPQHF. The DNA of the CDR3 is TGCGCCAGCAGCCAAGATAGTGGACGGAACAATCAGCCCCAGCATTTT.